This note documents a single T cell receptor beta chain sequence. This sample is drawn from a study of blood T cell repertoires in COVID-19. Background on the study: Whether acute or convalescent, the COVID-19 samples came from the United States, Italy and Spain.

Methods used by the authors: Amplification of reference gene primers was used by the study to estimate nucleated cell counts. Repertoires were generated with immunoSEQ multiplex PCR, while TCRdb's copy carries only in-frame clones and drops some. The DNA was the basis for D and trimming; V, J and clone size are from that table. This table has roughly 150,000 clones, over 75% appearing once. V lost 2 bases to trimming and J lost 2 bases, with 16 bases between them. CDR1 is SGHTA, CDR2 FQGNSA, per germline. The CDR3 runs to 18 residues. The source of this sequence is a man younger than 30 with COVID-19, enrolled during active disease. The specimen was peripheral blood. This chain links TRBV7-2 with TRBJ2-6; a weak D match, TRBD2 (6 bases). The CDR3 loop is CASSLSLGGGTGANVLTF. CDR3 nucleotides: TGTGCCAGCAGCTTAAGTTTAGGAGGAGGGACTGGGGCCAACGTCCTGACTTTC.